The rows below give T cell receptor beta chains drawn from one sample of a study of T-cell reconstitution after alpha-beta-depleted transplantation in children. TCRdb used MiXCR to reprocess the PCR reads, holding one entry per CDR3 protein. The sample lists about 300,000 distinct CDR3 sequences; around 10% were seen once. The specimen comprised PBMCs, sampled before TCRalphabeta/CD19-depleted stem cell transplant. All receptors derive from a boy under two years old with acute myeloid leukemia, due to receive a stem cell transplant. CDR3s include the opening cysteine and the closing phenylalanine or tryptophan. A D gene is named only where the DNA matches it firmly. Not every row has a clone size; where given, it reads once, few, many or a size class.

size | J | D | V | DNA | CDR3
many | TRBJ2-3 | NA | TRBV12-3/TRBV12-4 | TGTGCCAGCAGTTTTGTGGGGGCAGATACGCAGTATTTT | CASSFVGADTQYF
many | TRBJ2-6 | TRBD1 | TRBV4-3 | TGCGCCAGCAAGCCTTCTCGGGACAGTCTCTCTGGGGCCAACGTCCTGACTTTC | CASKPSRDSLSGANVLTF
many | TRBJ2-1 | NA | TRBV7-3 | TGTGCCAGCAGCCCCGGGGACCACCCTTACAATGAGCAGTTCTTC | CASSPGDHPYNEQFF
many | TRBJ1-4 | NA | TRBV20-1 | TGCAGTGCCCCAGGGCCCGATCCTAATGAAAAACTGTTTTTT | CSAPGPDPNEKLFF
many | TRBJ2-5 | NA | TRBV20-1 | TGCAGTGCTACCCCCGGGGGTACACAAGAGACCCAGTACTTC | CSATPGGTQETQYF
NA | TRBJ1-5 | NA | TRBV9 | TGTGCCAGCAACCCGGGGTATAGCAATCAGCCCCAGCATTTT | CASNPGYSNQPQHF
many | TRBJ2-7 | NA | TRBV27 | TGTGCCAGCAGTCTACTCCTAGCTGGGGTCGAGCAGTACTTC | CASSLLLAGVEQYF
NA | TRBJ2-7 | TRBD1 | TRBV7-9 | TGTGCCAGCAGCTTAGGGACAGGGGGCGCCTACGACCAGTACTTC | CASSLGTGGAYDQYF
few | TRBJ2-3 | TRBD2 | TRBV4-2 | TGTGCCAGCAGCCAAGAAGGGACTAGCAGCACAGATACGCAGTATTTT | CASSQEGTSSTDTQYF
many | TRBJ2-1 | TRBD2 | TRBV5-1 | TGCGCCAGCAGCTTGGGCGGGCTAGCGGGGTTCCTCTCCTACAATGAGCAGTTCTTC | CASSLGGLAGFLSYNEQFF
NA | TRBJ1-5 | TRBD1 | TRBV20-1 | TGCAGTGCTACTGCACCAGGGGGCGGCAATCAGCCCCAGCATTTT | CSATAPGGGNQPQHF
many | TRBJ1-5 | NA | TRBV9 | TGTGCCAGCAGCGTAGGAGGAAAGGTCGGACAGCCCCAGCATTTT | CASSVGGKVGQPQHF
many | TRBJ2-5 | NA | TRBV24-1 | TGTGCCACCAGTGACCCACAAGAGACCCAGTACTTC | CATSDPQETQYF
many | TRBJ2-2 | NA | TRBV18 | TGTGCCAGCTCACGAGACACCGGGGAGCTGTTTTTT | CASSRDTGELFF
many | TRBJ2-7 | NA | TRBV12-3/TRBV12-4 | TGTGCCAGCAGTCTCCAAGCGGGACAGCTTTCCTACGAGCAGTACTTC | CASSLQAGQLSYEQYF
NA | TRBJ1-1 | TRBD1 | TRBV3-1 | TGTGCCAGCAGCAGCGGACAGGTTCTCATGAACACTGAAGCTTTCTTT | CASSSGQVLMNTEAFF
many | TRBJ2-3 | TRBD2 | TRBV27 | TGTGCCAGCAGGACTTATAGCGGGAGGGAAGACGCAGATACGCAGTATTTT | CASRTYSGREDADTQYF
many | TRBJ1-1 | TRBD1 | TRBV5-1 | TGCGCCAGCAGCGCAACAACAGGGGGGAACACTGAAGCTTTCTTT | CASSATTGGNTEAFF
many | TRBJ2-3 | NA | TRBV5-1 | TGCGCCAGCAGCTTGTCTGGGATTCGCGCAGATACGCAGTATTTT | CASSLSGIRADTQYF
few | TRBJ1-2 | NA | TRBV5-5 | TGTGCCAGCAGCCCCATTGAGGGCAGGGATGGCTACACCTTC | CASSPIEGRDGYTF
NA | TRBJ1-2 | TRBD1 | TRBV29-1 | TGCAGCGCTAGGACAGGGACAAACTATGGCTACACCTTC | CSARTGTNYGYTF
NA | TRBJ2-3 | TRBD2 | TRBV4-1 | TGCGCCAGCAGCCAAGAGGCGGGAGGCACAGATACGCAGTATTTT | CASSQEAGGTDTQYF
many | TRBJ1-1 | NA | TRBV6-6 | TGTGCCAGCACCTACGAGGTGGGCACTGAAGCTTTCTTT | CASTYEVGTEAFF
few | TRBJ2-7 | NA | TRBV19 | TGTGCCAGTAGTATAAGAGGGACCTCCCACTACGAGCAGTACTTC | CASSIRGTSHYEQYF
many | TRBJ2-7 | NA | TRBV24-1 | TGTGCCACCAGTGACGTTTACGAGCAGTACTTC | CATSDVYEQYF
many | TRBJ1-1 | NA | TRBV6-5 | TGTGCCAGCAGTTCACAGACAGGGAACACTGAAGCTTTCTTT | CASSSQTGNTEAFF
NA | TRBJ2-3 | NA | TRBV9 | TGTGCCAGCAGCGTCTCGGCGGCAGATACGCAGTATTTT | CASSVSAADTQYF
many | TRBJ2-1 | NA | TRBV4-3 | TGCGCCAGCAGCCAAGTAGGGGGGGGGTGGAATGAGCAGTTCTTC | CASSQVGGGWNEQFF
many | TRBJ2-5 | NA | TRBV15 | TGTGCCACCAGCAGGAGGGTAGGAGAGACCCAGTACTTC | CATSRRVGETQYF
many | TRBJ1-2 | TRBD1 | TRBV5-4 | TGTGCCAGCAGCGGTGGACAGGGGGAATACGGCTACACCTTC | CASSGGQGEYGYTF
many | TRBJ2-1 | NA | TRBV12-3/TRBV12-4 | TGTGCCAGCAGTCTCAGTCCGGCGAATGAGCAGTTCTTC | CASSLSPANEQFF
many | TRBJ2-1 | NA | TRBV12-3/TRBV12-4 | TGTGCCAGCAGTCAAGGGGGAGGGGGGTACAATGAGCAGTTCTTC | CASSQGGGGYNEQFF
many | TRBJ1-2 | TRBD1 | TRBV7-2 | TGTGCCAGCAGCTTGGGGGCAGGGGGCCCATGGGGCTACACCTTC | CASSLGAGGPWGYTF
NA | TRBJ2-3 | NA | TRBV6-5 | TGTGCCAGCAGTTACGGTGGGCAGGGGACCCCTGATACGCAGTATTTT | CASSYGGQGTPDTQYF
NA | TRBJ1-3 | TRBD1 | TRBV7-9 | TGTGCCAGCAGCTTGACAGGGGGGCGAAACACCATATATTTT | CASSLTGGRNTIYF
NA | TRBJ1-6 | NA | TRBV4-1 | TGCGCCAGCAGACCTGATAGGGGTTCACCCCTCCACTTT | CASRPDRGSPLHF